This entry features one TCR beta chain sequence. V lost 5 bases and J lost 2; bases outside the gene matches: 8. The CDR3 is 16 amino acids. Germline CDR1 reads SEHNR; CDR2 reads FQNEAQ (reference sequence). TCRdb keeps only in-frame clones here, not all; method: immunoSEQ multiplex PCR. The data contain approximately 350,000 clones, around 72% of them singletons. The sample originates from a study of shared clonotypes between healthy human individuals. This TCR derives from a man younger than 45 in good health. This chain uses TRBV7-9 with TRBJ2-3; TRBD2 aligns across 9 bases. The material sequenced was memory CD4+ T cells sorted from blood. Indicated subset: CD45RA-negative fraction. CDR3 in DNA: TGTGCCAGCAGCCGCCGGACTAGCGAATACACAGATACGCAGTATTTT. It translates to CASSRRTSEYTDTQYF.